Following are 17 T cell receptor beta chains from one sample sequenced in a study of blood T cell repertoires in COVID-19. Only in-frame clones appear in the TCRdb table, and some are missing; sequencing was by immunoSEQ multiplex PCR. The sample includes more than 85,000 clones, around 89% seen only once; the top ten take approximately 3.3%. Sequencing was performed on peripheral blood. Receptor source: a woman aged 50 to 60 with acute or convalescent COVID-19.

The rearrangement uses TRBV11-2 and TRBJ2-5, with D possibly being TRBD2 (7 bases). In germline, CDR1 is SGHAT, CDR2 FQNNGV. The CDR3 spans 16 residues. With 4 bases removed from V and 4 bases from J, the gap between germline ends came to 19 bases. The CDR3 loop reads CASSSPSGGPRETQYF. The DNA for the CDR3 is TGTGCCAGCAGCTCCCCGTCGGGGGGCCCCCGAGAGACCCAGTACTTC.

The chain is built from TRBV21-1 and TRBJ2-5; TRBD2 is the table's D call and was not checked against the DNA. TRBV21-1 constitutes a pseudogene. This CDR3 has 15 residues. As DNA, the CDR3 is TGTGCCAGCAGCAAAGTCGGACTAGCGGAAGAGACCCAGTACTTC. As protein: CASSKVGLAEETQYF.

This clone came up a few times. The chain recombines TRBV7-2 with TRBJ1-5; TRBD1 is a possible D gene (6 bases). This CDR3 contains 13 residues. V was trimmed by 5 bases and J by 4 bases, leaving 9 bases between them. The V gene's germline CDR1 is SGHTA and CDR2 FQGNSA. CDR3 in amino acids: CASSIQGNQPQHF. The CDR3 DNA reads as TGTGCCAGCAGCATACAGGGAAATCAGCCCCAGCATTTT.

The rearrangement uses TRBV5-1 and TRBJ1-1, with D perhaps TRBD1 (6 bases). The CDR3 totals 14 residues. CDR1 and CDR2 (germline): SGHRS, YFSETQ. Trimming left V 4 bases short and J 3 bases short, with 13 bases between. CDR3 residues: CASSVGQTDTEAFF. For the CDR3, the DNA is TGCGCCAGCAGCGTCGGACAGACCGACACTGAAGCTTTCTTT.

V is TRBV18 and J is TRBJ2-4, with 12 bases that match TRBD2. Per the germline V gene, CDR1 is KGHSH and CDR2 is LQKENI. V shed 5 bases, J shed 5 bases, and the junction held 4 bases outside the gene matches. The CDR3 is 15 residues long. The CDR3 sequence: CASSTLAGGENIQYF. The CDR3 DNA follows: TGTGCCAGCTCAACACTAGCGGGAGGAGAAAACATTCAGTACTTC.

The chain couples TRBV6-5 to TRBJ1-2, with 7 nucleotides matching TRBD1. Germline lookup yields CDR1 MNHEY and CDR2 SVGAGI. The junction had 7 bases not matched to a gene; V was cut back by 6 bases and J by 0 bases. The CDR3 has 15 residues. The CDR3 sequence is CASSLTGVANYGYTF. The CDR3 DNA follows: TGTGCCAGCAGCCTTACAGGGGTAGCTAACTATGGCTACACCTTC.

The genes are TRBV20-1 and TRBJ1-5; D gene unclear. Germline V gene sequence: CDR1 DFQATT, CDR2 SNEGSKA (reference sequence). The V end was cut by 3 bases, the J end by 3 bases, with 12 bases between. The CDR3 runs 14 residues. The CDR3 DNA sequence: TGCAGTGCTAGTAGGCAGACAACCAATCAGCCCCAGCATTTT. Its protein is CSASRQTTNQPQHF.

The chain couples TRBV19 to TRBJ1-4; 8 bases match TRBD1. The CDR3 runs to 13 residues. CDR1 and CDR2 from the germline V gene are LNHDA and SQIVND (reference sequence). The trim removed 11 bases at V and 7 bases at J, leaving 9 bases unmatched. The CDR3: CASGPGGSEKLFF. Written as DNA, the CDR3 is TGTGCCTCGGGGCCAGGGGGCAGTGAAAAACTGTTTTTT.

V gene TRBV5-4 combines with J gene TRBJ1-2, with 8 positions matching TRBD1. CDR1 is SGHNT and CDR2 is YYREEE in the germline V gene (reference sequence). The CDR3 sequence is 15 residues long. V shed 3 bases and J 8 bases; nucleotides not matched to a gene: 12. Here the CDR3 reads CASSSSPDRVEGYTF. DNA for the CDR3: TGTGCCAGCAGCTCGAGCCCGGACAGGGTCGAGGGCTACACCTTC.

This rearrangement joins TRBV10-2 to TRBJ2-1; 11 positions agree with TRBD1. There are 14 residues in the CDR3. With 9 bases clipped from V and 7 bases from J, the junction kept 8 bases outside the gene matches. Germline CDR1 is WSHSY and CDR2 is SAAADI. The CDR3 loop is CARGGQGAGNEQFF. The CDR3 bases are TGCGCCAGGGGCGGACAGGGGGCGGGGAATGAGCAGTTCTTC.

This rearrangement joins TRBV19 to TRBJ2-2; 9 nucleotides match TRBD2. The trim removed 5 bases at V and 5 bases at J, leaving 12 bases unmatched. The CDR3 sequence is 17 residues long. Germline V gene lookup returns CDR1 LNHDA and CDR2 SQIVND (reference sequence). Here the CDR3 reads CASSVASSGTRTGELFF. CDR3 in DNA: TGTGCCAGTAGTGTTGCCTCTAGCGGGACGCGGACCGGGGAGCTGTTTTTT.

The chain joins TRBV18 to TRBJ1-1, with D perhaps matching TRBD1 (6 bases). The V and J ends lost 3 bases and 6 bases respectively, with 8 bases between them. Germline V gene sequence: CDR1 KGHSH, CDR2 LQKENI. The CDR3 contains 12 residues. The CDR3 DNA follows: TGTGCCAGCTCACCCGGGGGGCCTGAAGCTTTCTTT. It specifies CASSPGGPEAFF. The whole variable domain, filled in from reference TRBV18 and TRBJ1-1, reads NAGVMQNPRHLVRRRGQEARLRCSPMKGHSHVYWYRQLPEEGLKFMVYLQKENIIDESGMPKERFSAEFPKEGPSILRIQQVVRGDSAAYFCASSPGGPEAFFGQGTRLTVV.

The chain has TRBV9 and TRBJ2-7; D perhaps matches TRBD2 (6 bases). CDR1 and CDR2 (germline): SGDLS, YYNGEE. This CDR3 has 17 amino acids. V was pared by 3 bases and J by 1 base, with 20 bases between. The CDR3 here is CASSAPGTGPSSYEQYF. In nucleotides, the CDR3 is TGTGCCAGCAGCGCACCCGGGACTGGCCCCAGTTCCTACGAGCAGTACTTC.

Comment on this clone: Its ends do not fully match the called genes, so a read error is possible. The J gene is TRBJ2-1, the V gene TRBV19, with 9 bases fitting TRBD2. This CDR3 is 15 amino acids long. Germline loops: CDR1 LNHDA, CDR2 SQIVND (reference sequence). This CDR3 reads CASSIVTSGVDEQFF. For the CDR3, the DNA is TGTGCCAGTAGCATAGTGACTAGCGGTGTAGATGAGCAGTTCTTC.

The chain combines TRBV5-4 with TRBJ1-1; no reliable D call. V shed 10 bases and J shed 5 bases, with 18 bases lying between them. Germline V gene sequence: CDR1 SGHNT, CDR2 YYREEE (reference sequence). This CDR3 comprises 13 residues. CDR3 DNA: TGTGCCGCACAGTCTCTTTCAACTACTGAAGCTTTCTTT. Its translation is CAAQSLSTTEAFF.

The chain links TRBV11-2 to TRBJ2-4; tentative D call: TRBD1 (6 bases). CDR1 is SGHAT and CDR2 is FQNNGV in the germline V gene. The CDR3 runs 12 residues. V was clipped by 8 bases and J by 7 bases, with 12 bases between them. CDR3 nucleotide sequence: TGTGCCAGCGTGGGGGCCGGGAACATTCAGTACTTC. It is translated as CASVGAGNIQYF.

This chain joins TRBV12-3 or TRBV12-4 and TRBJ2-5; D gene uncertain. The CDR3 spans 12 residues. Trimming removed 3 bases at V and 7 bases at J, with 9 bases between. The CDR3 spells CASSLSRGTQYF. CDR3 DNA sequence: TGTGCCAGCAGTTTGTCTCGAGGGACCCAGTACTTC.